This T cell receptor (beta chain) stems from a study of blood T cell repertoires in COVID-19. At the level of the study: Collection of acute and convalescent COVID-19 samples took place in the United States, Italy and Spain. The cDNA or gDNA used as material had been derived from T cells, B-cell-depleted T cells, or PBMCs.

Per the authors' pipeline: Amplifying reference gene primers gave estimates of nucleated cell counts. This table comes from immunoSEQ multiplex PCR, and its TCRdb copy is limited to in-frame clones, with some not included. That table gives V, J and clone size, and the DNA gave D and trimming. The sample has 200,000 to 250,000 clones; roughly 85% are singletons. Germline CDR1 is SGHDT and CDR2 is YYEEEE. This CDR3 comprises 15 residues. Deletions cut 2 bases from V and 7 bases from J, with 16 bases between. The TCR comes from a woman aged 18-35 years who had recovered from COVID-19. The V call is TRBV5-6, the J call TRBJ1-5, with D tentatively TRBD1 (6 bases). The sample was peripheral blood. As DNA, the CDR3 is TGTGCCAGCAGCTTAGTTGGACAGCCCGGGCAGCCCCAGCATTTT. This gives the protein CASSLVGQPGQPQHF. The entire variable domain, with the rest obtained from reference TRBV5-6 and TRBJ1-5, is as follows: DAGVTQSPTHLIKTRGQQVTLRCSPKSGHDTVSWYQQALGQGPQFIFQYYEEEERQRGNFPDRFSGHQFPNYSSELNVNALLLGDSALYLCASSLVGQPGQPQHFGDGTRLSIL.